These 18 T cell receptor beta chains share one sample of origin, sequenced in a study of blood T cell repertoires in COVID-19. Data came from immunoSEQ multiplex PCR; TCRdb stores just in-frame clones and leaves some out. This table has over 200,000 clones, roughly 80% appearing once. Sequences were obtained from peripheral blood. These receptor sequences come from a woman of 80 years or more with acute or convalescent COVID-19.

In this sample, this clone turned up a few times. CDR3 sequence (DNA): TGTGCCAGCAGCCCGGGACTAGCGGGGGGTCGTCGCACAGATACGCAGTATTTT. Encoded protein: CASSPGLAGGRRTDTQYF. This sequence joins TRBV7-2 and TRBJ2-3, with 15 bases lining up with TRBD2. The CDR3 covers 18 residues. Germline loops: CDR1 SGHTA, CDR2 FQGNSA. V gave up 5 bases and J gave up 1 base; unmatched junction bases: 7. The full variable domain, with the rest looked up from reference TRBV7-2 and TRBJ2-3, is GAGVSQSPSNKVTEKGKDVELRCDPISGHTALYWYRQSLGQGLEFLIYFQGNSAPDKSGLPSDRFSAERTGGSVSTLTIQRTQQEDSAVYLCASSPGLAGGRRTDTQYFGPGTRLTVL.

Concerning this clone: Different DNA sequences within this sample yield the same CDR3. The gene calls are TRBV25-1 and TRBJ1-4; D is possibly TRBD1 (6 bases). CDR1 is MGHDK, CDR2 SYGVNS, per germline. The CDR3 consists of 16 residues. The V end lost 6 bases, the J end lost 3 bases, and 17 bases lay between the germline ends. The CDR3 nucleotides read TGTGCCAGCAGCCTCCCATCAGGGGCATCTAATGAAAAACTGTTTTTT. It encodes CASSLPSGASNEKLFF.

The chain combines TRBV7-2 with TRBJ2-6; D unclear. With 3 bases removed from V and 0 bases from J, the gap between germline ends came to 6 bases. The CDR3 extends over 15 amino acids. Germline-derived CDR1 and CDR2 are SGHTA and FQGNSA. CDR3 in DNA: TGTGCCAGCAGCTTCAGAAACTCTGGGGCCAACGTCCTGACTTTC. Encoded protein: CASSFRNSGANVLTF.

The V gene is TRBV30, the J gene TRBJ1-1, with 9 nucleotides matching TRBD1. V gave up 3 bases and J gave up 6 bases; unmatched junction bases: 8. The CDR3 runs 14 residues. From germline, CDR1 is GTSNPN and CDR2 SVGIG (reference sequence). For the CDR3, the DNA is TGTGCCTGGAGGGACAGGGGAGGATCGCCTGAAGCTTTCTTT. Protein product: CAWRDRGGSPEAFF.

The chain links TRBV10-3 to TRBJ2-5, with TRBD1 matching 8 bases. From germline, CDR1 is ENHRY and CDR2 SYGVKD. The junction had 8 bases not matched to a gene; V was cut back by 1 base and J by 13 bases. CDR3 size: 13 residues. CDR3 sequence reads: CAISEFGRTGPYF. DNA for the CDR3: TGTGCCATCAGTGAGTTTGGGAGGACAGGGCCGTACTTC.

The V gene is TRBV24-1, the J gene TRBJ1-2; a weak D match, TRBD1 (5 bases). Germline-derived CDR1 and CDR2 are KGHDR and SFDVKD. The ends were cut back, 4 bases at V and 1 base at J, with 15 bases in the middle. The length of the CDR3 is 16 residues. This CDR3 is CATSETGTPDNYGYTF. The CDR3 DNA reads TGTGCCACCAGTGAAACCGGGACTCCTGATAACTATGGCTACACCTTC.

The count of this clone is one. This chain uses TRBV6-5 with TRBJ2-7; TRBD1 aligns across 9 bases. Germline lookup yields CDR1 MNHEY and CDR2 SVGAGI. This CDR3 spans 14 amino acids. V lost 4 bases and J lost 5; bases outside the gene matches: 6. The CDR3: CASSWGRTGDEQYF. CDR3 in DNA: TGTGCCAGCAGTTGGGGTCGGACAGGGGACGAGCAGTACTTC.

The chain joins TRBV28 to TRBJ2-1; 10 positions agree with TRBD1. Germline V gene sequence: CDR1 MDHEN, CDR2 SYDVKM. V was clipped by 4 bases and J by 4 bases; unmatched bases: 4. This CDR3 has 15 residues. The CDR3 spells CASSSLGQGYNEQFF. CDR3 nucleotide sequence: TGTGCCAGCAGTTCCCTGGGACAGGGGTACAATGAGCAGTTCTTC.

V usage is TRBV19 and J usage is TRBJ2-7; D is perhaps TRBD1 (6 bases). The CDR3 has 14 amino acids. The V end lost 6 bases, the J end lost 0 bases, and 12 bases lay between the germline ends. Per the germline V gene, CDR1 is LNHDA and CDR2 is SQIVND (reference sequence). The CDR3, as DNA: TGTGCCAGTAGCAACAGGGCTAGCTCCTACGAGCAGTACTTC. Translating gives CASSNRASSYEQYF. Drawing the rest from reference TRBV19 and TRBJ2-7, the complete variable domain is DGGITQSPKYLFRKEGQNVTLSCEQNLNHDAMYWYRQDPGQGLRLIYYSQIVNDFQKGDIAEGYSVSREKKESFPLTVTSAQKNPTAFYLCASSNRASSYEQYFGPGTRLTVT.

The V gene is TRBV7-2, the J gene TRBJ1-6, with TRBD1 matching over 8 bases. This CDR3 is 14 amino acids long. The germline CDR1 and CDR2 sequences are SGHTA and FQGNSA. V was clipped by 5 bases and J by 7 bases; unmatched bases: 4. The CDR3 bases are TGTGCCAGCAGCCGGACAGGGCCCAATTCACCCCTCCACTTT. Amino acid sequence: CASSRTGPNSPLHF.

This clone appeared a few times. This chain links TRBV5-1 with TRBJ1-3; D unclear. The CDR3 runs to 12 residues. Trimming stripped 1 base from V and 8 bases from J, with 7 bases between. Germline CDR1 and CDR2: SGHRS and YFSETQ. CDR3 nucleotide sequence: TGCGCCAGCAGCTTGTCGGGTGACACCATATATTTT. It encodes CASSLSGDTIYF.

V usage is TRBV5-1 and J usage is TRBJ2-5, with 8 nucleotides matching TRBD2. Germline V gene lookup returns CDR1 SGHRS and CDR2 YFSETQ. This CDR3 contains 16 residues. Trimming removed 0 bases from V and 1 base from J; junction bases left unmatched: 5. DNA for the CDR3: TGCGCCAGCAGCTTGGCAAGACTAGCGAGCCAAGAGACCCAGTACTTC. It yields the protein CASSLARLASQETQYF. Combining the CDR3 with reference TRBV5-1 and TRBJ2-5 gives the whole variable domain KAGVTQTPRYLIKTRGQQVTLSCSPISGHRSVSWYQQTPGQGLQFLFEYFSETQRNKGNFPGRFSGRQFSNSRSEMNVSTLELGDSALYLCASSLARLASQETQYFGPGTRLLVL.

The chain recombines TRBV29-1 with TRBJ2-3; the D gene is possibly TRBD1 (6 bases). The CDR3 covers 18 residues. Deletions cut 6 bases from V and 1 base from J, with 26 bases between. Germline V CDR1 and CDR2: SQVTM, ANQGSEA. The CDR3 is CSVLGGGPTYLGTDTQYF. The CDR3, as DNA: TGCAGCGTCCTTGGTGGGGGCCCTACTTACCTAGGCACAGATACGCAGTATTTT.

This chain joins TRBV10-1 and TRBJ2-7; D is uncertain. Germline assignment: CDR1 WNHNN and CDR2 SYGVQD (reference sequence). Trimming cost V 2 bases and J 0 bases, with 11 bases left between them. This CDR3 has 15 residues. The CDR3 here is CASSEAEIFSYEQYF. CDR3 coding DNA: TGCGCCAGCAGTGAGGCAGAAATTTTCTCCTACGAGCAGTACTTC.

The chain is built from TRBV5-4 and TRBJ2-7, with TRBD2 identical over 12 bases. This CDR3 spans 16 amino acids. Trimming took 1 base from V and 3 from J; bases not matched to a gene: 5. The germline gives CDR1 SGHNT, CDR2 YYREEE (reference sequence). The CDR3 DNA is TGTGCCAGCAGCTTGCTAGCGGGGGGGATAGACTACGAGCAGTACTTC. Translation gives CASSLLAGGIDYEQYF.

The rearrangement joins TRBV6-5 to TRBJ2-7; D not certain. The CDR3 runs 15 residues. The ends were cut back, 0 bases at V and 0 bases at J, with 9 bases in the middle. Germline V gives CDR1 MNHEY, CDR2 SVGAGI. CDR3: CASSYSGSRSYEQYF. CDR3 DNA sequence: TGTGCCAGCAGTTACTCAGGTAGCCGCTCCTACGAGCAGTACTTC.

The chain has TRBV4-1 and TRBJ2-5; 8 nucleotides line up with TRBD1. V gave up 1 base and J gave up 5 bases; unmatched junction bases: 6. The CDR3 sequence is 15 residues long. Germline CDR1 reads MGHRA; CDR2 reads YSYEKL. In DNA, the CDR3 is TGCGCCAGCAGCCAAGCCGGACAGGGTGCGGAGACCCAGTACTTC. As protein: CASSQAGQGAETQYF.

About this clone: Other DNA sequences in this specimen translate into the identical CDR3. The chain employs TRBV5-1 and TRBJ2-5; a possible D gene is TRBD2 (6 bases). V lost 4 bases, J lost 2 bases, and 9 bases lay in between. The CDR3 has 13 residues. Germline values: CDR1 SGHRS, CDR2 YFSETQ. The CDR3 nucleotides read TGCGCCAGCAGCCCAGGACTACAAGAGACCCAGTACTTC. This encodes CASSPGLQETQYF.